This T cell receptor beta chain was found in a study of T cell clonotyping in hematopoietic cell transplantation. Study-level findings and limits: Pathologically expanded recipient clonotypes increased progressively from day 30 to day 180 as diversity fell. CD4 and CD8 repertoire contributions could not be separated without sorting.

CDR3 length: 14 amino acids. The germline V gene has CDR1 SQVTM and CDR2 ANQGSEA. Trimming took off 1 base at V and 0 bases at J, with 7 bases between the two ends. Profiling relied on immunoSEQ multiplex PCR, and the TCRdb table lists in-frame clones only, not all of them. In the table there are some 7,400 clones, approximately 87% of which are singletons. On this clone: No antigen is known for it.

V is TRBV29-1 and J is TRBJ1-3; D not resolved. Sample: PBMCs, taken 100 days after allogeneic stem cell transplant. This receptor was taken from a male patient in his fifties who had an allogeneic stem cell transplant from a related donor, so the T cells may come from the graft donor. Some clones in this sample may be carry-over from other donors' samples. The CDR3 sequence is CSVEGRRSGNTIYF. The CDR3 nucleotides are TGCAGCGTTGAAGGGCGACGCTCTGGAAACACCATATATTTT. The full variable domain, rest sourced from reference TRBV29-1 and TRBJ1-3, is SAVISQKPSRDICQRGTSLTIQCQVDSQVTMMFWYRQQPGQSLTLIATANQGSEATYESGFVIDKFPISRPNLTFSTLTVSNMSPEDSSIYLCSVEGRRSGNTIYFGEGSWLTVV.